These 15 T cell receptor beta chains were sequenced from one sample in a study of T cell responses to AZD1222 COVID-19 vaccine. Profiled with immunoSEQ multiplex PCR; TCRdb holds only in-frame clones, not every one. The table shows about 120,000 clones, with about 92% occurring only once. This specimen consisted of peripheral blood, obtained 28 days after the second AZD1222 dose. The receptors stem from an adult who received the AZD1222 COVID-19 vaccine.

This chain links TRBV27 with TRBJ2-7, with 10 nucleotides matching TRBD2. Per the germline V gene, CDR1 is MNHEY and CDR2 is SMNVEV (reference sequence). V gave up 6 bases and J gave up 7 bases; unmatched junction bases: 6. This CDR3 comprises 13 residues. The CDR3 nucleotides are TGTGCCAGCAGAGTAGCTAGCGGGGGAGAGCAGTACTTC. It encodes CASRVASGGEQYF.

The V call is TRBV15, the J call TRBJ2-3, with 7 bases identical to TRBD2. The V segment lost 3 bases and the J segment 5 bases; nucleotides outside the gene matches: 11. This CDR3 region has 16 residues. CDR1 is LNHNV, CDR2 YYDKDF, per germline (reference sequence). The CDR3 DNA is TGTGCCACCAGCAGGGCCCCGGGGGAGGGCCAAGATACGCAGTATTTT. This translates into CATSRAPGEGQDTQYF.

This clone is a singleton in its sample. The rearrangement uses TRBV28 and TRBJ2-1; 9 bases match TRBD2. Looked up from germline, CDR1 is MDHEN and CDR2 is SYDVKM. Losses at the gene ends were 4 bases for V and 14 bases for J; bases not matched to a gene: 24. The CDR3 is 18 amino acids. The CDR3 reads CASSSLSPAGTERLAEFF. The CDR3 DNA is TGTGCCAGCAGTTCTCTCTCTCCCGCCGGGACAGAGAGACTAGCGGAGTTCTTC.

The chain has TRBV7-5 and TRBJ1-1; no check of the table's D call, TRBD1, against the DNA was made. TRBV7-5 is reported as a pseudogene. The CDR3 length is 17 residues. CDR3 DNA sequence: TGTGTCAGAAGCTTAGGAAGGACAGGGCTAGGGTTCTCTGAAGCTTTCTTT. Translation: CVRSLGRTGLGFSEAFF.

The chain uses TRBV10-3 and TRBJ2-2; 7 bases match TRBD2. The CDR3 has 14 amino acids. From germline, CDR1 is ENHRY and CDR2 SYGVKD. Trimming at V came to 3 bases and at J to 6 bases, leaving 4 bases not matched to a gene. The CDR3 is CAISEGRGAGELFF. The CDR3 nucleotides are TGTGCCATCAGTGAAGGACGGGGGGCCGGGGAGCTGTTTTTT.

V and J are TRBV12-3 or TRBV12-4 and TRBJ1-1; the match to TRBD1 covers 8 bases. With V trimmed by 6 bases and J by 6 bases, 3 bases remained unmatched. The CDR3 has 12 amino acids. The CDR3 protein is CASSQGAAEAFF. CDR3 bases: TGTGCCAGCAGCCAGGGGGCTGCTGAAGCTTTCTTT.

The chain links TRBV6-5 to TRBJ2-1, with 9 bases identical to TRBD1. Germline CDR1 is MNHEY and CDR2 is SVGAGI. There are 16 residues in the CDR3. With V trimmed by 0 bases and J by 5 bases, 5 bases remained unmatched. The CDR3 coding sequence is TGTGCCAGCAGTTACTCCCCGGGACAGGGAAACAATGAGCAGTTCTTC. It encodes CASSYSPGQGNNEQFF.

This rearrangement joins TRBV6-1 to TRBJ2-7; unclear D gene. Trimming pared 3 bases from V and 3 bases from J, leaving 9 bases between. The CDR3 is 13 amino acids. Per the germline V gene, CDR1 is MNHNS and CDR2 is SASEGT. CDR3 nucleotides: TGTGCCAGCAGTGAGGGCAGAAACTACGAGCAGTACTTC. Its protein is CASSEGRNYEQYF.

The chain employs TRBV27 and TRBJ2-7; D may be TRBD1 (6 bases). Looked up from germline, CDR1 is MNHEY and CDR2 is SMNVEV (reference sequence). V gave up 5 bases and J gave up 6 bases, with 14 bases separating them. This CDR3 contains 13 residues. CDR3 sequence (DNA): TGTGCCAGCAGTACGCCCACAGGGTTCGAGCAGTACTTC. Protein: CASSTPTGFEQYF.

The chain is built from TRBV5-1 and TRBJ1-4, with 7 bases fitting TRBD1. Germline V lookup: CDR1 SGHRS, CDR2 YFSETQ. The CDR3 consists of 13 residues. The junction had 4 bases not matched to a gene; V was cut back by 0 bases and J by 11 bases. CDR3 DNA: TGCGCCAGCAGCTTGGAAGGGGGCGCTAAACTGTTTTTT. Its protein is CASSLEGGAKLFF.

V usage is TRBV20-1 and J usage is TRBJ1-3, with D possibly being TRBD1 (5 bases). Germline loops: CDR1 DFQATT, CDR2 SNEGSKA (reference sequence). The CDR3 spans 14 residues. V lost 3 bases to trimming and J lost 2 bases, with 11 bases between them. CDR3 region: CSASPLGAGNTIYF. CDR3 in DNA: TGCAGTGCTAGTCCCTTGGGGGCTGGAAACACCATATATTTT.

This chain joins TRBV6-5 and TRBJ2-1, with 8 positions matching TRBD1. Germline CDR1 MNHEY, CDR2 SVGAGI. This CDR3 comprises 16 residues. The J segment lost 3 bases and the V segment lost 0 bases, leaving 4 bases of the junction unmatched. CDR3 sequence (DNA): TGTGCCAGCAGTTACTCGGGGACAGGAGTCTACAATGAGCAGTTCTTC. Translation: CASSYSGTGVYNEQFF.

This clone has just one count. This rearrangement joins TRBV7-9 to TRBJ2-7; unclear D gene. The CDR3 contains 12 residues. CDR1 is SEHNR and CDR2 is FQNEAQ in the germline V gene (reference sequence). V lost 1 base and J lost 5, with 6 bases in between. CDR3 in amino acids: CASSLVIHEQYF. The CDR3 DNA follows: TGTGCCAGCAGCTTAGTTATCCACGAGCAGTACTTC. Full variable domain (missing parts from reference TRBV7-9 and TRBJ2-7): DTGVSQNPRHKITKRGQNVTFRCDPISEHNRLYWYRQTLGQGPEFLTYFQNEAQLEKSRLLSDRFSAERPKGSFSTLEIQRTEQGDSAMYLCASSLVIHEQYFGPGTRLTVT.

The chain has TRBV2 and TRBJ2-1; TRBD2 agrees at 9 bases. The CDR3 has 14 residues. Trimming cost V 6 bases and J 12 bases; bases outside gene matches: 12. Germline CDR1 reads SNHLY; CDR2 reads FYNNEI. CDR3 bases: TGTGCCAGCAGGACTAGCGGAGCCCCCTCGGGGCAGTTCTTC. This sequence encodes CASRTSGAPSGQFF. Variable domain in full (rest from reference TRBV2 and TRBJ2-1): EPEVTQTPSHQVTQMGQEVILRCVPISNHLYFYWYRQILGQKVEFLVSFYNNEISEKSEIFDDQFSVERPDGSNFTLKIRSTKLEDSAMYFCASRTSGAPSGQFFGPGTRLTVL.

This rearrangement joins TRBV19 to TRBJ1-5; tentatively, D is TRBD1 (5 bases). CDR3 length equals 14 residues. Germline assignment: CDR1 LNHDA and CDR2 SQIVND (reference sequence). Trimming pared 3 bases from V and 5 bases from J, leaving 11 bases between. CDR3 residues: CASSMGQLYQPQHF. The CDR3 nucleotides are TGTGCCAGTAGTATGGGGCAGTTATATCAGCCCCAGCATTTT. The full variable domain, rest sourced from reference TRBV19 and TRBJ1-5, is DGGITQSPKYLFRKEGQNVTLSCEQNLNHDAMYWYRQDPGQGLRLIYYSQIVNDFQKGDIAEGYSVSREKKESFPLTVTSAQKNPTAFYLCASSMGQLYQPQHFGDGTRLSIL.